The rows below give T cell receptor beta chains drawn from one sample of a study of blood T cell repertoires in COVID-19. Libraries were prepared by immunoSEQ multiplex PCR; TCRdb keeps only in-frame clonotypes and omits some of them. The table lists approximately 350,000 clones, approximately 91% of them singletons. The specimen sequenced was peripheral blood. The receptors stem from an older woman with COVID-19, enrolled during active disease. CDR3s include the opening cysteine and the closing phenylalanine or tryptophan. The order of the fields is D gene, J gene, clone size, V gene, CDR3 protein, CDR3 DNA. A D gene is named only where the DNA matches it firmly. Clone size is not always given. Where it is, it says once, few, many or a class for expanded clones.

-,TRBJ2-7,-,TRBV7-2,CASSSTTASYEQYF,TGTGCCAGCAGCTCTACGACAGCCTCCTACGAGCAGTACTTC
-,TRBJ1-5,once,TRBV6-2/TRBV6-3,CASSYGQGQPQHF,TGTGCCAGCAGTTACGGGCAGGGCCAGCCCCAGCATTTT
-,TRBJ1-5,few,TRBV12-3/TRBV12-4,CASRRGQNQPQHF,TGTGCCAGCAGACGGGGACAAAATCAGCCCCAGCATTTT
-,TRBJ2-7,-,TRBV19,CASSPSAGAGQYF,TGTGCCAGTAGTCCCTCGGCAGGGGCAGGGCAGTACTTC
TRBD1,TRBJ1-2,-,TRBV27,CASSPRQGVAYGYTF,TGTGCCAGCAGTCCCCGACAGGGGGTGGCCTATGGCTACACCTTC
-,TRBJ1-1,-,TRBV7-8,CASSRETGNTEAFF,TGTGCCAGCAGCCGAGAGACAGGGAACACTGAAGCTTTCTTT
-,TRBJ1-1,-,TRBV10-3,CATQRGTEAFF,TGTGCCACGCAAAGGGGCACTGAAGCTTTCTTT
TRBD2,TRBJ2-3,-,TRBV7-2,CASSLAPGLAGGPTDTQYF,TGTGCCAGCAGCTTAGCCCCGGGACTAGCGGGGGGGCCGACAGATACGCAGTATTTT
-,TRBJ2-1,-,TRBV18,CASSPLGGPGNEQFF,TGTGCCAGCTCACCACTGGGGGGTCCAGGCAATGAGCAGTTCTTC
TRBD2,TRBJ2-5,-,TRBV5-1,CASSLVPGGPETQYF,TGCGCCAGCAGCTTGGTCCCGGGGGGGCCAGAGACCCAGTACTTC
TRBD1,TRBJ1-1,-,TRBV7-2,CASSLFTGGPEAFF,TGTGCCAGCAGCTTGTTTACAGGGGGCCCTGAAGCTTTCTTT
-,TRBJ1-2,-,TRBV24-1,CATRSGAGYGYTF,TGTGCCACCAGGTCAGGGGCCGGCTATGGCTACACCTTC
-,TRBJ1-1,-,TRBV28,CASSPPAGVPAFF,TGTGCCAGCAGTCCCCCCGCAGGGGTCCCCGCTTTCTTT
-,TRBJ2-1,-,TRBV4-3,CASSQDRSGIYNEQFF,TGCGCCAGCAGCCAAGATCGGTCAGGGATCTACAATGAGCAGTTCTTC
-,TRBJ2-7,few,TRBV10-2,CASSVSGLSSYEQYF,TGCGCCAGCAGTGTGTCGGGACTCAGCTCCTACGAGCAGTACTTC
TRBD1,TRBJ2-1,-,TRBV24-1,CATSAPGQGKDNEQFF,TGTGCCACCAGTGCCCCGGGACAGGGGAAGGACAATGAGCAGTTCTTC
TRBD1,TRBJ1-2,-,TRBV4-1,CASSQELGQGAVIKYGYTF,TGCGCCAGCAGCCAAGAACTGGGACAGGGGGCAGTGATCAAATATGGCTACACCTTC
TRBD1,TRBJ2-1,-,TRBV3-1/TRBV3-2,CASSQGQGVAISYNEQFF,TGTGCCAGCAGCCAAGGACAGGGCGTGGCAATCTCCTACAATGAGCAGTTCTTC
-,TRBJ1-4,once,TRBV10-3,CAISEVRTNEKLFF,TGTGCCATCAGTGAGGTCAGAACTAATGAAAAACTGTTTTTT
TRBD2,TRBJ2-3,-,TRBV3-1/TRBV3-2,CASSHASGGLISTDTQYF,TGTGCCAGCAGCCACGCTAGCGGGGGGCTGATTAGCACAGATACGCAGTATTTT
-,TRBJ1-3,-,TRBV21-1,CASNSGGEGSGNTIYF,TGTGCCAGCAACTCCGGGGGGGAAGGGTCTGGAAACACCATATATTTT
TRBD2,TRBJ2-1,few,TRBV10-3,CAISEPGLAAYNEQFF,TGTGCCATCAGTGAGCCGGGACTAGCGGCCTACAATGAGCAGTTCTTC
-,TRBJ1-5,-,TRBV24-1,CAANRFGQPQHF,TGTGCCGCCAACAGGTTTGGTCAGCCCCAGCATTTT